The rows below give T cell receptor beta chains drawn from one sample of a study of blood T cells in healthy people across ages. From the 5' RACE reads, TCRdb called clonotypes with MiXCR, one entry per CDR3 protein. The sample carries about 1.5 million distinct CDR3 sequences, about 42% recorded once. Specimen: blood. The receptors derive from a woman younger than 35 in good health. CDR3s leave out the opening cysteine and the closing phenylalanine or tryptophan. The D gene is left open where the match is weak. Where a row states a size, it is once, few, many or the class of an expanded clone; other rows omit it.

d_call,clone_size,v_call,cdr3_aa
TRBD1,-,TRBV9,ASSGGTRDRHLTDTQY
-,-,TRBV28,ASSLLITDRYEQY
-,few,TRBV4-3,ASSQEASSPYEQY
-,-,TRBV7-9,ASRAYFEETQY
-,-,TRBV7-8,ASSPSSGGGAKYEQY
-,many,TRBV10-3,AIRGGREYTEAF
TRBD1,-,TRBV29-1,SARTGQYGYT
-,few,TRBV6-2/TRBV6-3,ASRDRIQETQY
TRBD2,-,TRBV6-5,ASTGGPYNEQF
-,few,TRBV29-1,SVEASGLVAF
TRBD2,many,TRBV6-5,ASSSLAGVRDNEQF
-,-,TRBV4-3,ASTRRRPPKDEQY
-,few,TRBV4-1,ASSQILVNTEAF
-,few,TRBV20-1,SVLTRQETQY
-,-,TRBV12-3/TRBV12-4,ASSLEAPANSPLH
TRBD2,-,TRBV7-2,ASSLQRGHADTQY
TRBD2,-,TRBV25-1,ASSASRLAAYTDTQY
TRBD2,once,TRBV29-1,SVDLAGRLTDTQY
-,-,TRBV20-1,SASTGSVASYEQY
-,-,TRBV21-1,ASSNGEDRDANEQF
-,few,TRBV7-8,ASSPAEGNQPQH
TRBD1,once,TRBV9,ASSVAGQGSLLGANVLT
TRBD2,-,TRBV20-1,SALHGTSVYEQY
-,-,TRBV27,ASSLSPVAYEQY
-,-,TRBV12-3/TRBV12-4,ASSPQGTTNYGYT
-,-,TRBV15,ATSRDPIGEKLF
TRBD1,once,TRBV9,ASSATGGWETQF
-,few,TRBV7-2,ASSLAGSGALAGYT
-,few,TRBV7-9,ASSLAGGLQETQY
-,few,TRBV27,ASSFPGSPLH
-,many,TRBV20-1,SAREVTGGSFSYNEQF
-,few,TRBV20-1,SARVAGRETQY
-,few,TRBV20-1,SARPQGNYGYT
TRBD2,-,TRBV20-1,SAIGLAGDNEQF
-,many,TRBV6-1,ASSQGGLSPIYNEQF
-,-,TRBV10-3,ATANAETGNEQF
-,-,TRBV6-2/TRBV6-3,ASRQIRSLTKNIQY
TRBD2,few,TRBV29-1,SVLPSGNSYEQY
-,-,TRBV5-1,ASSLAGWGYT
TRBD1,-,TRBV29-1,SVETGTGVNEQY
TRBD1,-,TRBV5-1,ASSTGTGGAAPQH
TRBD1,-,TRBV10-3,AISESGRGLQGSGNTIY
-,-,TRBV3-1,ASSRGWGIAEQY
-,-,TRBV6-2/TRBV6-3,ASRPGHLNTGELF
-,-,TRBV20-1,SAPWEGSGYT
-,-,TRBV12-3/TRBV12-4,ASSLGSSEQF
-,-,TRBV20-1,SAEDRSYNEQF
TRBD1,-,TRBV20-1,SAHPPNRGYEQY
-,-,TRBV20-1,SAPDSLADTQY
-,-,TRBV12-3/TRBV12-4,ASRVSGTDTQY
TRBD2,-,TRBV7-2,ASSRGLADTYEQY
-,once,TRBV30,AWSSYGYT
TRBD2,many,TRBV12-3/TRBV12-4,ASSSRLAGNTDTQY
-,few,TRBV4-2,ASSQDKRANYGYT
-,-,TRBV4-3,ASSQERPPGYGYT